One T cell receptor beta chain is described in this entry. Its specificity is unknown. Germline assignment: CDR1 MGHRA and CDR2 YSYEKL. CDR3 length equals 18 residues. V shed 4 bases and J shed 4 bases, with 25 bases lying between them. Terminally differentiated effector memory CD45RA+ cells were excluded from the naive CD8 cells, which were CD45RO-negative and positively selected for CCR7. This entry comes from a study of shared clonotypes between healthy human individuals. Study results and caveats: Clonotypes shared by all four donors outscored non-shared clonotypes in generation probability.

Assay used: immunoSEQ multiplex PCR; TCRdb lists only in-frame clones, some missing. Of around 2.1 million clones listed, about 92% are singletons. The TCR comes from a man aged 18-30 years in good health. Some clones in this sample may be carry-over from other donors' samples. Source material: naive CD8+ T cells from PBMCs. The rearrangement joins TRBV4-1 to TRBJ1-2; possibly TRBD1 for D (5 bases). DNA of the CDR3: TGCGCCAGCAGCCCGACAATAGGGGCCTTCCTCGAAAGCTATGGCTACACCTTC. Its protein product is CASSPTIGAFLESYGYTF.